Each of the 13 T cell receptor beta chains below was sequenced from the same sample in a study of T cells after yellow fever vaccination. One entry per CDR3 protein results from TCRdb running MiXCR on the 5' RACE reads. The sample lists about 220,000 distinct CDR3 sequences; about 3% were seen once. The sequencing used CD4+ T cells sorted from PBMCs, collected 10 days after the yellow fever booster vaccination. All receptors derive from a young man who received the YFV17D yellow fever vaccine.

This clonotype turned up a few times. CDR3 sequence reads: CASRLGTPTDTQYF. CDR3 bases: TGTGCCAGCAGACTCGGGACCCCCACAGATACGCAGTATTTT. The gene calls are TRBV7-2 and TRBJ2-3, with D tentatively TRBD1 or TRBD2 (5 bases each). The CDR3 totals 14 residues. Trimming removed 6 bases at V and 2 bases at J, with 12 bases between. Germline CDR1 and CDR2: SGHTA and FQGNSA.

Notes on this clonotype: A read error may be the cause here, since a much bigger clone is one base away. V is TRBV5-4 and J is TRBJ2-1; possible D gene TRBD2, 5 bases. Deletions cut 4 bases from V and 8 bases from J, with 13 bases between. The V gene's germline CDR1 is SGHNT and CDR2 YYREEE (reference sequence). This CDR3 has 13 residues. As DNA, the CDR3 is TGTGCCAGCAGCCGCTCGGGGAACTATGAGCAGTTCTTC. This gives the protein CASSRSGNYEQFF.

This clonotype was detected ten times or more. The chain recombines TRBV24-1 with TRBJ1-2; D is possibly TRBD1 (5 bases). The CDR3 is made up of 14 amino acids. Germline V CDR1 and CDR2: KGHDR, SFDVKD. Trimming shortened V by 3 bases and J by 4 bases, and 11 bases separated the two germline ends. Here the CDR3 DNA reads TGTGCCACCAGTGATCTCGACAGTCGCTATGGCTACACCTTC. Translated, it gives CATSDLDSRYGYTF.

This clonotype has at least ten counts. The chain uses TRBV7-8 and TRBJ1-2, with TRBD1 matching 9 bases. CDR1 and CDR2 from the germline V gene are SGHVS and FQNEAQ. The CDR3 is 14 amino acids. Losses at the gene ends were 4 bases for V and 5 bases for J; bases not matched to a gene: 5. CDR3 nucleotide sequence: TGTGCCAGCAGCTCGGGGACAGGGAGTTATGGCTACACCTTC. Residues: CASSSGTGSYGYTF.

This clonotype was counted a few times. The chain combines TRBV6-2 or TRBV6-3 with TRBJ2-3, with TRBD2 matching 9 bases. The V and J ends lost 2 bases and 5 bases, in that order; junction bases with no gene match: 8. The CDR3 length is 16 residues. Germline CDR1 and CDR2: MNHEY and SVGEGT. The CDR3 DNA sequence: TGTGCCAGCAGTTACCCGATAGCGGGGGTGGAAGATACGCAGTATTTT. Translation gives CASSYPIAGVEDTQYF.

This clonotype showed up many times. J is TRBJ1-1 and V is TRBV20-1; no clear D gene. The CDR3 totals 13 residues. From germline, CDR1 is DFQATT and CDR2 SNEGSKA (reference sequence). Trimming took 0 bases from V and 5 from J, leaving 10 bases between them. For the CDR3, the DNA is TGCAGTGCTAGAGATTCGGGAGGAACTGAAGCTTTCTTT. Its protein is CSARDSGGTEAFF.

In this sample, this clonotype turned up once. A much larger clone lies one base from this, so it may be a read error. The chain joins TRBV7-7 to TRBJ2-3; TRBD1 might be the D (6 bases). The V gene's germline CDR1 is SSHAT and CDR2 FNYEAQ (reference sequence). There are 14 residues in the CDR3. The CDR3 DNA is TGTGCCGGCAGCTTAGCTAGGGGGTCGGATACGCAGTATTTT. Its protein is CAGSLARGSDTQYF.

This clonotype turned up a few times. The J gene is TRBJ2-2, the V gene TRBV18, with D unresolved. Per the germline V gene, CDR1 is KGHSH and CDR2 is LQKENI. The V end was cut by 4 bases, the J end by 3 bases, with 21 bases between. This CDR3 is 18 amino acids long. The CDR3 DNA follows: TGTGCCAGCTCACACCTGGGGAAAACGGCGATATACACCGGGGAGCTGTTTTTT. Its translation is CASSHLGKTAIYTGELFF.

This clonotype was detected ten times or more. V usage is TRBV12-3 or TRBV12-4 and J usage is TRBJ2-1, with a weak D call TRBD2 (7 bases). The CDR3 is made up of 17 amino acids. V was clipped by 6 bases and J by 2 bases, with 20 bases between them. This CDR3 is CASSLNAGRGPYNEQFF. CDR3 nucleotide sequence: TGTGCCAGCAGCCTGAACGCGGGGCGGGGGCCCTACAATGAGCAGTTCTTC.

J is TRBJ1-2 and V is TRBV9; TRBD1 matches 8 bases. J gave up 4 bases and V 4 bases, and 6 bases lay outside the gene matches. There are 14 residues in the CDR3. CDR1 SGDLS and CDR2 YYNGEE come from the germline V gene. The CDR3 reads CASSPTGEGYGYTF. As DNA, the CDR3 is TGTGCCAGCAGCCCGACAGGGGAAGGCTATGGCTACACCTTC.

This clonotype showed up many times. The rearrangement joins TRBV20-1 to TRBJ2-3, with D perhaps being TRBD1 or TRBD2 (5 bases each). The CDR3 loop spans 14 amino acids. Germline V gene lookup returns CDR1 DFQATT and CDR2 SNEGSKA (reference sequence). Deletions cut 4 bases from V and 5 bases from J, with 16 bases between. CDR3 loop: CSATGALLEDTQYF. The CDR3 coding sequence is TGCAGTGCTACCGGGGCCCTCTTAGAAGATACGCAGTATTTT.

This clonotype was seen more than once but under ten times. V usage is TRBV4-1 and J usage is TRBJ1-3; weak D call: TRBD1 (5 bases). V was shortened by 6 bases and J by 2 bases, with 20 bases between the two germline ends. The CDR3 covers 17 residues. Per germline, CDR1 MGHRA and CDR2 YSYEKL. The CDR3 DNA sequence: TGCGCCAGCAGATTCGTGGGAGGTCGGGGGGCTGGAAACACCATATATTTT. This gives the protein CASRFVGGRGAGNTIYF.

Only a few counts were recorded for this clonotype. V gene TRBV12-3 or TRBV12-4 combines with J gene TRBJ2-7, with 8 bases that match TRBD1. V lost 4 bases to trimming and J lost 6 bases; unmatched junction nucleotides: 2. The length of the CDR3 is 12 residues. CDR3 sequence (DNA): TGTGCCAGCAGTTCCAGGGGGCTCGAGCAGTACTTC. It yields the protein CASSSRGLEQYF.